Listed below are T cell receptor beta chains from one sample, sequenced in a study of graft-versus-host responses after intestinal transplantation. Assay: immunoSEQ multiplex PCR; the TCRdb copy retains only in-frame clones and omits some. The sample includes some 14,000 clones, roughly two thirds of them seen just once. The input for sequencing was ileum tissue, taken 650 to 700 days after intestinal transplantation. Receptors originate from a human patient who received an intestinal transplant, so some T cells may come from the graft donor. Both conserved end residues are part of each CDR3. A D gene is named only where the DNA matches it firmly. Clone size appears in some rows only: once, few, many, or a class for an expanded clone.

v_gene,d_gene,abundance,j_gene,CDR3nt,CDR3aa
TRBV28,.,.,TRBJ2-4,TGTGCCAGCAGTCCACTAGACAGGACGAAAAACATTCAGTACTTC,CASSPLDRTKNIQYF
TRBV30,TRBD1,.,TRBJ1-2,TGTGCCTGGAGGGGGGGGAAGGGCCAGGGGGCCTACTATGGCTACACCTTC,CAWRGGKGQGAYYGYTF
TRBV7-9,TRBD2,.,TRBJ2-3,TGTGCCAGCAGCCGGACTAGCGGGGGGAGCACAGATACGCAGTATTTT,CASSRTSGGSTDTQYF
TRBV6-5,.,few,TRBJ1-5,TGTGCCAGCAGTTCACTTGGCGGGGGGCTTCAGCCCCAGCATTTT,CASSSLGGGLQPQHF
TRBV2,TRBD2,.,TRBJ2-3,TGTGCCAGCAGTGAAGAGCTAGCGGGGGTAGATACGCAGTATTTT,CASSEELAGVDTQYF
TRBV27,.,.,TRBJ2-3,TGTGCCAGCAGTTCCGGGGTGCGCCCAGATACGCAGTATTTT,CASSSGVRPDTQYF
TRBV9,TRBD2,few,TRBJ2-1,TGTGCCAGCAGCGCGGGACTAGCGGGATCCTACAATGAGCAGTTCTTC,CASSAGLAGSYNEQFF
TRBV15,TRBD1,.,TRBJ2-1,TGTGCCACCAGCAGAGGGACAGGGGGCGGGAATGAGCAGTTCTTC,CATSRGTGGGNEQFF
TRBV4-3,.,.,TRBJ2-7,TGCGCCAGCAGCCTACAGGTTGTCCCCCAATCCTACGAGCAGTACTTC,CASSLQVVPQSYEQYF
TRBV6-6,.,.,TRBJ1-1,TGTGCCAGCAGTATACGGGTCGACAGTGAAGCTTTCTTT,CASSIRVDSEAFF
TRBV7-2,TRBD2,.,TRBJ2-2,TGTGCCAGCAGCATGGGACTAGCGGGGGGGCGCGCCGGGGAGCTGTTTTTT,CASSMGLAGGRAGELFF
TRBV2,.,.,TRBJ2-2,TGTGCCAGCAGTGGAGTCTCGATCCCCGGGGAGCTGTTTTTT,CASSGVSIPGELFF
TRBV5-1,.,.,TRBJ2-1,TGCGCCAGCAGCTCTCAGGGAACCCTAAGCTACAATGAGCAGTTCTTC,CASSSQGTLSYNEQFF
TRBV9,TRBD1,.,TRBJ1-4,TGTGCCAGCAGCCTACAGGGGGCCGACAATGAAAAACTGTTTTTT,CASSLQGADNEKLFF
TRBV6-4,.,.,TRBJ2-2,TGTGCCAGCAGTGCCGGACTGAACACCGGGGAGCTGTTTTTT,CASSAGLNTGELFF
TRBV6-4,TRBD1,.,TRBJ2-2,TGTGCCAGCAGTGACGGGACAGGGAACACCGGGGAGCTGTTTTTT,CASSDGTGNTGELFF
TRBV12-2,.,.,TRBJ2-4,TGTGCAAGTCGCGTAGGGACAGTAATAGCCAAAAACATTCAGTACTTC,CASRVGTVIAKNIQYF
TRBV6-1,TRBD2,few,TRBJ2-3,TGTGCCAGCAGTGAAGGGACTAGCGGGCCAGATACGCAGTATTTT,CASSEGTSGPDTQYF
TRBV27,.,.,TRBJ2-2,TGTGCCAGCAGACGGGCGAACACCGGGGAGCTGTTTTTT,CASRRANTGELFF
TRBV5-5,.,.,TRBJ1-1,TGTGCCAGCAGCTTGGCCGGAACGGGGAGGAACACTGAAGCTTTCTTT,CASSLAGTGRNTEAFF
TRBV30,.,.,TRBJ1-2,TGTGCCTGGAGTGTAATCCGCCGTGGTAGGGGAGGAGCGGGCTATGGCTACACCTTC,CAWSVIRRGRGGAGYGYTF
TRBV5-4,.,.,TRBJ1-2,TGTGCCAGCAGCTTCGGGAGCACCGATCCTGGCGGCTACACCTTC,CASSFGSTDPGGYTF
TRBV18,.,medium-sized,TRBJ1-4,TGTGCCAGCTCTCGACAACCACCTAATGAAAAACTGTTTTTT,CASSRQPPNEKLFF
TRBV7-2,.,few,TRBJ2-1,TGTGCCAGCAGCTTAAATATACGGTATGAGCAGTTCTTC,CASSLNIRYEQFF
TRBV4-3,TRBD2,few,TRBJ2-1,TGCGCCAGCAGCCAAGACGACATGGGGGGGGAGCAGTTCTTC,CASSQDDMGGEQFF
TRBV19,.,.,TRBJ2-3,TGTGCCAGTAGTACCGACAGGAACTCAGATACGCAGTATTTT,CASSTDRNSDTQYF
TRBV30,.,.,TRBJ2-6,TGTGCCTGGAGTCTTCAGACTCAAGTCGGGTCTGGGGCCAACGTCCTGACTTTC,CAWSLQTQVGSGANVLTF
TRBV19,.,.,TRBJ1-1,TGTGCCAGTAGGCTAGTCGGCCTGAACACTGAAGCTTTCTTT,CASRLVGLNTEAFF
TRBV7-2,TRBD1,few,TRBJ2-7,TGTGCCAGCAGCCCCCGGACAGGGGTCTCCTACGAGCAGTACTTC,CASSPRTGVSYEQYF
TRBV12-2,.,.,TRBJ2-3,TGTGCAAGTCGCTTAAACGGCAGGGGCCCGGACGGCACAGATACGCAGTATTTT,CASRLNGRGPDGTDTQYF
TRBV7-2,TRBD1,few,TRBJ2-1,TGTGCCAGCAGCTTTACGACAGGGGGCTACAATGAGCAGTTCTTC,CASSFTTGGYNEQFF
TRBV5-1,TRBD2,.,TRBJ2-3,TGCGCCAGCAGCAGAGGGACTAGCGGGGGGGCCAGCACAGATACGCAGTATTTT,CASSRGTSGGASTDTQYF
TRBV19,.,.,TRBJ1-1,TGTGCCAGTAGTATCTGGGCGAACACTGAAGCTTTCTTT,CASSIWANTEAFF
TRBV4-3,.,once,TRBJ1-2,TGCGCCAGCAGCCAAGGGGGGGGGCTGGCATATGGCTACACCTTC,CASSQGGGLAYGYTF
TRBV30,TRBD1,.,TRBJ1-1,TGTGCCTGGAGTGTAAGGGATCCAGGACAGGGGACCACTGAAGCTTTCTTT,CAWSVRDPGQGTTEAFF
TRBV7-8,TRBD2,.,TRBJ2-2,TGTGCCAGCAGCTTTTCGAGCGGGGGGCTGAACACCGGGGAGCTGTTTTTT,CASSFSSGGLNTGELFF
TRBV29-1,.,.,TRBJ2-2,TGCAGCGTTGCCATCGGAGGGGGGAGGGCCGGGGAGCTGTTTTTT,CSVAIGGGRAGELFF